These 27 T cell receptor beta chains were sequenced from one sample in a study of T cell responses to AZD1222 COVID-19 vaccine. The method was immunoSEQ multiplex PCR; TCRdb's version includes in-frame clones alone and lacks a portion of them. The repertoire includes roughly 80,000 clones, approximately 86% of them detected once, and roughly 5.1% sits in the top ten. Sequenced here: peripheral blood, sampled on day 0 of MenACWY control vaccination. The source of these receptors is an adult in good health.

The V call is TRBV27, the J call TRBJ2-1; 11 nucleotides match TRBD2. This CDR3 contains 15 residues. Per the germline V gene, CDR1 is MNHEY and CDR2 is SMNVEV (reference sequence). Germline trimming cut 6 bases from V and 7 bases from J; bases unmatched to any gene: 8. CDR3 coding DNA: TGTGCCAGCAGCCTGGGACTAGCGGAAAATAATGAGCAGTTCTTC. Protein product: CASSLGLAENNEQFF.

The CDR3 coding sequence is TGTGCCATCACCTCCGGGGAGTCTAACTATGGCTACACCTTC. Its protein product is CAITSGESNYGYTF. J is TRBJ1-2 and V is TRBV10-3; the D is unclear. Trimming shortened V by 7 bases and J by 0 bases, and 12 bases separated the two germline ends. The CDR3 totals 14 residues. From germline, CDR1 is ENHRY and CDR2 SYGVKD.

This chain connects TRBV4-1 to TRBJ1-5; TRBD1 matches at 10 bases. J gave up 0 bases and V 4 bases, and 3 bases lay outside the gene matches. The CDR3 totals 16 residues. CDR1 is MGHRA, CDR2 YSYEKL, per germline. The CDR3 DNA reads TGCGCCAGCAGCCTTGGACAGGGGGGTAGCAATCAGCCCCAGCATTTT. Translated, it gives CASSLGQGGSNQPQHF.

The chain has TRBV2 and TRBJ2-1, with 7 bases that match TRBD2. The trim removed 8 bases at V and 8 bases at J, leaving 6 bases unmatched. In germline, CDR1 is SNHLY, CDR2 FYNNEI. CDR3 length equals 12 residues. The DNA of the CDR3 is TGTGCCAGCCCGGGGGGTGACTATGAGCAGTTCTTC. Translated, it gives CASPGGDYEQFF.

The V call is TRBV5-1, the J call TRBJ2-1; TRBD1 is a possible D gene (6 bases). CDR3 length equals 15 residues. V lost 1 base and J lost 9, with 17 bases in between. Germline V gene lookup returns CDR1 SGHRS and CDR2 YFSETQ. CDR3 nucleotide sequence: TGCGCCAGCAGCTTGTCAGGGGCCCGAGGGAGTGAGCAGTTCTTC. Translated, it gives CASSLSGARGSEQFF.

The genes are TRBV9 and TRBJ1-2; D uncertain. Germline loops: CDR1 SGDLS, CDR2 YYNGEE. This CDR3 spans 15 amino acids. Trimming removed 3 bases at V and 13 bases at J, with 25 bases between. The CDR3 reads CASSGPELPPSVGTF. The CDR3 DNA follows: TGTGCCAGCAGCGGGCCGGAGCTTCCACCCTCCGTCGGCACCTTC.

The chain carries TRBV5-1 and TRBJ1-1, with 7 bases that match TRBD1. The length of the CDR3 is 16 residues. The V gene's germline CDR1 is SGHRS and CDR2 YFSETQ. The V gene end was trimmed by 0 bases and the J gene end by 0 bases; junction bases not matched to a gene: 5. The CDR3 coding sequence is TGCGCCAGCAGCTTGGAGCCCGGGACAGTGAACACTGAAGCTTTCTTT. It encodes CASSLEPGTVNTEAFF.

Of note for this clone: The junction differs from germline at one of its ends, possibly a read error. This chain links TRBV4-1 with TRBJ1-2, with D possibly TRBD1 on 5 matching bases. The CDR3 spans 12 residues. The germline gives CDR1 MGHRA, CDR2 YSYEKL. Here the CDR3 reads CASSKEGRGYTF. The CDR3 DNA sequence: TGCGCCAGCAGCAAAGAGGGGCGCGGCTACACCTTC.

The V and J genes are TRBV4-2 and TRBJ2-3, with 8 positions matching TRBD2. Germline V gives CDR1 LGHNA, CDR2 YNFKEQ. The trim removed 0 bases at V and 6 bases at J, leaving 11 bases unmatched. The CDR3 is 17 amino acids. CDR3 DNA sequence: TGTGCCAGCAGCCAAGATGGGACGGGGGGGCCTCGGGATACGCAGTATTTT. It codes for CASSQDGTGGPRDTQYF.

The chain uses TRBV19 and TRBJ2-2, with D possibly TRBD1 on 5 matching bases. The V and J ends lost 4 bases and 1 base respectively, with 10 bases between them. The germline CDR1 and CDR2 sequences are LNHDA and SQIVND (reference sequence). CDR3 size: 15 residues. The CDR3 here is CASSTGLGNTGELFF. DNA of the CDR3: TGTGCCAGTAGTACAGGGTTGGGGAACACCGGGGAGCTGTTTTTT.

The chain carries TRBV9 and TRBJ2-1; 10 positions agree with TRBD1. Germline assignment: CDR1 SGDLS and CDR2 YYNGEE. The CDR3 covers 14 residues. V lost 3 bases to trimming and J lost 7 bases; unmatched junction nucleotides: 4. CDR3: CASSDGTGVNEQFF. In nucleotides, the CDR3 is TGTGCCAGCAGCGACGGGACAGGGGTGAATGAGCAGTTCTTC.

This chain joins TRBV7-3 and TRBJ2-3, with TRBD1 matching 7 bases. CDR1 is SGHTA, CDR2 FQGTGA, per germline. There are 14 residues in the CDR3. V shed 4 bases, J shed 0 bases, and the junction held 1 base outside the gene matches. The CDR3, as DNA: TGTGCCAGCAGCTCCAGGGGGAGCACAGATACGCAGTATTTT. Translation: CASSSRGSTDTQYF.

The V call is TRBV3-1 (or the pseudogene TRBV3-2), the J call TRBJ1-4, with 7 bases fitting TRBD1. V dropped 5 bases and J dropped 5; count of bases not matched to a gene: 8. CDR1 LGHDT and CDR2 YNNKEL come from the germline V gene (reference sequence). The CDR3 spans 15 residues. The CDR3 DNA is TGTGCCAGCAGCTCCCGGGACAGACGGAATGAAAAACTGTTTTTT. Protein: CASSSRDRRNEKLFF.

The rearrangement joins TRBV11-3 to TRBJ1-2; TRBD1 matches 9 bases. V lost 5 bases and J lost 4; bases outside the gene matches: 11. The length of the CDR3 is 16 residues. The germline V gene encodes CDR1 SGHNT and CDR2 YENEEA. CDR3 amino acids: CASSPWTGDLSYGYTF. CDR3 nucleotide sequence: TGTGCCAGCAGCCCCTGGACAGGGGACTTGTCCTATGGCTACACCTTC. The whole variable domain, filled in from reference TRBV11-3 and TRBJ1-2, reads EAGVVQSPRYKIIEKKQPVAFWCNPISGHNTLYWYLQNLGQGPELLIRYENEEAVDDSQLPKDRFSAERLKGVDSTLKIQPAELGDSAVYLCASSPWTGDLSYGYTFGSGTRLTVV.

This clone was seen a handful of times. The chain employs TRBV7-3 and TRBJ2-1; 9 bases line up with TRBD2. Germline assignment: CDR1 SGHTA and CDR2 FQGTGA. This CDR3 spans 16 amino acids. V lost 2 bases and J lost 7; bases outside the gene matches: 9. The CDR3, as DNA: TGTGCCAGCAGCTTAGGAGGCGGGGGGGCCTCTAATGAGCAGTTCTTC. Translated: CASSLGGGGASNEQFF.

The rearrangement links TRBV28 to TRBJ1-2; D unclear. CDR1 MDHEN and CDR2 SYDVKM come from the germline V gene. This CDR3 contains 15 residues. V shed 7 bases and J shed 3 bases, with 18 bases lying between them. CDR3 protein: CASIPFRLIHYGYTF. The CDR3 DNA follows: TGTGCCAGCATTCCCTTCCGGTTAATACACTATGGCTACACCTTC.

J is TRBJ1-1 and V is TRBV19; 7 bases are a match to TRBD1. There are 18 residues in the CDR3. V dropped 3 bases and J dropped 0; count of bases not matched to a gene: 13. The germline CDR1 and CDR2 sequences are LNHDA and SQIVND (reference sequence). The DNA of the CDR3 is TGTGCCAGTAGTATCTTCGTCGACAGGGCATTAATGAACACTGAAGCTTTCTTT. It codes for CASSIFVDRALMNTEAFF.

The genes are TRBV27 and TRBJ1-1; 8 bases align to TRBD1. V gave up 3 bases and J gave up 1 base; unmatched junction bases: 4. The CDR3 runs 15 residues. The germline V gene has CDR1 MNHEY and CDR2 SMNVEV (reference sequence). CDR3 DNA sequence: TGTGCCAGCAGTTTGGACAGGGTGAGGAACACTGAAGCTTTCTTT. Translating it yields CASSLDRVRNTEAFF.

The rearrangement links TRBV30 to TRBJ1-3; a possible D gene is TRBD1 (6 bases). Germline CDR1 reads GTSNPN; CDR2 reads SVGIG (reference sequence). The CDR3 loop spans 14 amino acids. Trimming cost V 5 bases and J 4 bases, with 15 bases left between them. The CDR3: CAWASGARGNTIYF. In DNA, the CDR3 is TGTGCCTGGGCGTCGGGGGCTAGAGGAAACACCATATATTTT.

The chain couples TRBV10-3 to TRBJ2-7; the match to TRBD1 covers 9 bases. Germline assignment: CDR1 ENHRY and CDR2 SYGVKD. J was trimmed by 5 bases and V by 6 bases; bases with no gene match: 11. This CDR3 has 15 residues. The CDR3 DNA reads TGTGCCATCAGCGGATTCGGGACAGGGCTCAACGAGCAGTACTTC. Protein product: CAISGFGTGLNEQYF.

This chain links TRBV4-1 with TRBJ2-1, with D perhaps TRBD2 (5 bases). CDR1 and CDR2 (germline): MGHRA, YSYEKL. Trimming removed 0 bases at V and 2 bases at J, with 11 bases between. The CDR3 has 16 residues. CDR3 DNA: TGCGCCAGCAGCCAAGATTCCGGGGTCACCTACAATGAGCAGTTCTTC. Encoded protein: CASSQDSGVTYNEQFF.

The chain has TRBV19 and TRBJ2-2; D assignment may be TRBD1 or TRBD2 (6 bases each). V lost 8 bases and J lost 1, with 11 bases in between. This CDR3 region has 14 residues. Germline loops: CDR1 LNHDA, CDR2 SQIVND (reference sequence). CDR3: CASRGPGNTGELFF. As DNA, the CDR3 is TGTGCCAGTCGGGGGCCGGGGAACACCGGGGAGCTGTTTTTT.

V gene TRBV7-3 combines with J gene TRBJ2-2, with D possibly TRBD1 on 5 matching bases. V was pared by 6 bases and J by 1 base, with 24 bases between. The V gene's germline CDR1 is SGHTA and CDR2 FQGTGA. The CDR3 has 19 amino acids. The DNA of the CDR3 is TGTGCCAGCAGTAGTATTATAGGGCAGACAGTTAAGAACACCGGGGAGCTGTTTTTT. It translates to CASSSIIGQTVKNTGELFF.

The rearrangement joins TRBV11-3 to TRBJ2-1; a weak D match, TRBD1 (5 bases). Germline CDR1 SGHNT, CDR2 YENEEA. This CDR3 comprises 14 residues. Trimming removed 6 bases from V and 3 bases from J, with 12 bases in between. The CDR3 protein is CASSPPTVYNEQFF. CDR3 coding DNA: TGTGCCAGCAGTCCTCCGACAGTCTACAATGAGCAGTTCTTC.

The chain links TRBV12-3 or TRBV12-4 to TRBJ1-1; D not certain. The V gene lost 3 bases and the J gene lost 1 base, with 6 bases spanning the gap. This CDR3 region has 13 residues. DNA for the CDR3: TGTGCCAGCAGTTTCCGGGCGAACACTGAAGCTTTCTTT. This gives the protein CASSFRANTEAFF.

V usage is TRBV7-2 and J usage is TRBJ1-5; D perhaps matches TRBD1 (5 bases). Trimming cost V 5 bases and J 5 bases, with 16 bases left between them. This CDR3 region has 15 residues. CDR1 is SGHTA and CDR2 is FQGNSA in the germline V gene. In DNA form, the CDR3 reads TGTGCCAGCAGCCCCCGGGCAGGGCGCGATCAGCCCCAGCATTTT. Protein: CASSPRAGRDQPQHF. The full variable domain, its missing parts supplied by reference TRBV7-2 and TRBJ1-5, is GAGVSQSPSNKVTEKGKDVELRCDPISGHTALYWYRQSLGQGLEFLIYFQGNSAPDKSGLPSDRFSAERTGGSVSTLTIQRTQQEDSAVYLCASSPRAGRDQPQHFGDGTRLSIL.

The V call is TRBV12-3 or TRBV12-4, the J call TRBJ2-4; no clear D gene. The CDR3 is 13 amino acids. V lost 5 bases and J 4 bases, leaving 9 bases between the germline ends. CDR3 sequence reads: CASSTVPKNIQYF. The DNA of the CDR3 is TGTGCCAGCAGTACCGTGCCTAAAAACATTCAGTACTTC.